The 5 T cell receptor beta chains in this list originate from one sample, sequenced in a study of regulatory T cells in long-lasting Graves disease. Sequencing libraries for TCR beta were prepared with iRepertoire HTBI primers and Arm-PCR of CDR3 regions. TCRdb passed the multiplex PCR reads through MiXCR, listing each CDR3 protein once. The data show about 660,000 distinct CDR3 sequences, about 32% seen once. The time point denotes: persistent/refractory GD, antithyroid drugs over 5 years with positive TRAb. RNA from PBMCs was the source of the TCR library. The sequences come from peripheral blood mononuclear cells (PBMCs), collected when the disease was refractory, from a patient treated with antithyroid drugs. These receptors originate from a female donor with Graves disease.

The table lists this clonotype with a few counts. The J gene is TRBJ2-7, the V gene TRBV12-3 or TRBV12-4; 14 nucleotides match TRBD2. The CDR3 runs 13 residues. V shed 10 bases, J shed 4 bases, and the junction held 3 bases outside the gene matches. The CDR3 DNA sequence: TGTGCCACCCGGACTAGCGGGAGGTACGAGCAGTACTTC. It specifies CATRTSGRYEQYF.

This clonotype was seen ten or more times. A junction boundary mismatches the germline segment, possibly from a read error. The V call is TRBV5-6, the J call TRBJ1-2; D is possibly TRBD1 (6 bases). The CDR3 sequence is 11 residues long. Germline V gene sequence: CDR1 SGHDT, CDR2 YYEEEE. The DNA of the CDR3 is TGTGCCAGCAGCTTTCAGACAGGCCAGCACTTC. Amino acids: CASSFQTGQHF.

This clonotype appeared many times. V usage is TRBV27 and J usage is TRBJ2-7; D remains ambiguous. The CDR3 totals 14 residues. Looked up from germline, CDR1 is MNHEY and CDR2 is SMNVEV (reference sequence). Trimming took 5 bases from V and 4 from J, leaving 15 bases between them. CDR3: CASSPHPQNYEQYF. The CDR3, as DNA: TGTGCCAGCAGTCCCCATCCCCAGAATTACGAGCAGTACTTC.

The chain carries TRBV4-2 and TRBJ2-5; D might be TRBD2 (6 bases). This CDR3 spans 16 amino acids. V was clipped by 0 bases and J by 0 bases, with 11 bases between them. Germline CDR1 and CDR2: LGHNA and YNFKEQ. The CDR3, as DNA: TGTGCCAGCAGCCAAGATCTGGGACTGGACCAAGAGACCCAGTACTTC. This gives the protein CASSQDLGLDQETQYF.

The DNA for the CDR3 is TGTGCCAGCAGCCCCGGGGGGGCAGCCATGAGCCGGGAGACCCAGTACTTC. Amino acids: CASSPGGAAMSRETQYF. V usage is TRBV5-4 and J usage is TRBJ2-5; 8 bases line up with TRBD2. This CDR3 is 17 amino acids long. In germline, CDR1 is SGHNT, CDR2 YYREEE (reference sequence). J was trimmed by 5 bases and V by 4 bases; bases with no gene match: 16.